The clone carrying this TCR beta chain was counted a single time. Time point denoted: after dendritic cell vaccination, including at tumor progression/relapse. Input was approximately 2.2 ug genomic DNA, or all available if less. The PCR used 60 V beta and 13 J beta primers. Only in-frame clones appear in the TCRdb table, and some are missing; sequencing was by immunoSEQ multiplex PCR. The sample contains more than 45,000 clones, approximately 80% of which appear only once. The CDR3 runs to 14 residues. V trimming: 4 bases; J trimming: 3 bases; junction bases outside the gene matches: 2. Looked up from germline, CDR1 is SGHVS and CDR2 is FQNEAQ. The sample comes from a study of glioma-infiltrating T cells after dendritic cell vaccination. Study in general: Autologous tumor lysate was loaded overnight onto monocyte-derived dendritic cells grown seven days with IL-4 and GM-CSF.

This sequence originates from a human donor with glioblastoma. This chain uses TRBV7-8 with TRBJ1-4, with 7 bases fitting TRBD1. Sample: blood, taken after dendritic cell vaccination. The CDR3 nucleotides are TGTGCCAGCAGCTACGGGACAGCTAATGAAAAACTGTTTTTT. Translating gives CASSYGTANEKLFF.